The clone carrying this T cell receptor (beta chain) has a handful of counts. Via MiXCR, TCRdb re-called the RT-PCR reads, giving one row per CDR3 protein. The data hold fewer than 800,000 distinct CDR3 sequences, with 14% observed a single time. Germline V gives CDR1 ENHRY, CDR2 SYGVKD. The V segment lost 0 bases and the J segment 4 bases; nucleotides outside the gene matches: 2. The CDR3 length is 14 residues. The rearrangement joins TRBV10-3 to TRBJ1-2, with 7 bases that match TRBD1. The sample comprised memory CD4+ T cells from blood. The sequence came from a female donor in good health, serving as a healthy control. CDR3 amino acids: CAISESGTAYGYTF. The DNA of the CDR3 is TGTGCCATCAGTGAGTCCGGGACAGCCTATGGCTACACCTTC.